What follows are 16 T cell receptor beta chains derived from one specimen sequenced in a study of human T cells and chemical hapten exposure. As for time point: patch test 3, about 24 weeks after DPC sensitization. The sample's treatment: therapeutic diphenylcyclopropenone sensitization with weekly scalp DPC. In TCRdb, the RACE reads were re-called with MiXCR into one record per CDR3 protein. The repertoire holds more than 100,000 distinct CDR3 sequences, with 10% to 12% as singletons. Sequenced here: whole blood, sampled in connection with sensitization to the hapten diphenylcyclopropenone (DPC). Receptors were obtained from a woman in her 50s with alopecia areata. Some clones in this sample may be carry-over from other donors' samples.

This CDR3 reads CASSFRDTAYEQYF. The CDR3 DNA reads as TGTGCCAGCAGTTTTAGGGACACGGCCTACGAGCAGTACTTC. The chain couples TRBV28 to TRBJ2-7; tentatively, D is TRBD1 (6 bases). Germline V lookup: CDR1 MDHEN, CDR2 SYDVKM. The CDR3 length is 14 residues. Deletions cut 3 bases from V and 2 bases from J, with 11 bases between.

This clonotype appeared a single time. The chain couples TRBV25-1 to TRBJ1-3; 7 nucleotides align to TRBD1. J lost 1 base, V lost 6 bases, and 6 bases had no gene match. The CDR3 has 15 residues. The V gene's germline CDR1 is MGHDK and CDR2 SYGVNS. As DNA, the CDR3 is TGTGCCAGCAGCGTACAGGGGCCTTCTGGAAACACCATATATTTT. Translation: CASSVQGPSGNTIYF. Looking up the rest from reference TRBV25-1 and TRBJ1-3 gives the full variable domain: EADIYQTPRYLVIGTGKKITLECSQTMGHDKMYWYQQDPGMELHLIHYSYGVNSTEKGDLSSESTVSRIRTEHFPLTLESARPSHTSQYLCASSVQGPSGNTIYFGEGSWLTVV.

This clonotype is classed as medium-sized. This chain links TRBV2 with TRBJ1-5, with D maybe TRBD1 (6 bases). The CDR3 spans 18 residues. Trimming removed 6 bases at V and 11 bases at J, with 32 bases between. CDR1 and CDR2 from the germline V gene are SNHLY and FYNNEI. The CDR3 DNA is TGTGCCAGCAGCCAAAGTGGACAGCCAAAGTTGGAGATCTTGTCCCAGCATTTT. Translating gives CASSQSGQPKLEILSQHF.

The genes are TRBV11-3 and TRBJ2-1, with D possibly being TRBD1 (5 bases). This CDR3 region has 13 residues. Germline V gene lookup returns CDR1 SGHNT and CDR2 YENEEA. V lost 5 bases and J 6 bases, leaving 11 bases between the germline ends. The CDR3 is CASSKGRANEQFF. Written as DNA, the CDR3 is TGTGCCAGCAGCAAGGGGCGAGCCAATGAGCAGTTCTTC.

A few counts support this clonotype. The chain couples TRBV28 to TRBJ2-3; tentatively, D is TRBD1 or TRBD2 (5 bases each). V was trimmed by 6 bases and J by 5 bases, leaving 15 bases between them. Germline assignment: CDR1 MDHEN and CDR2 SYDVKM. The CDR3 runs to 14 residues. CDR3 nucleotide sequence: TGTGCCAGCAGACCCGGGACGGCGGGAGATACGCAGTATTTT. Its translation: CASRPGTAGDTQYF. The full variable domain, its missing parts supplied by reference TRBV28 and TRBJ2-3, is DVKVTQSSRYLVKRTGEKVFLECVQDMDHENMFWYRQDPGLGLRLIYFSYDVKMKEKGDIPEGYSVSREKKERFSLILESASTNQTSMYLCASRPGTAGDTQYFGPGTRLTVL.

The chain links TRBV7-9 to TRBJ2-7, with unresolved D. The V end lost 5 bases, the J end lost 6 bases, and 11 bases lay between the germline ends. CDR3 size: 12 residues. CDR1 is SEHNR and CDR2 is FQNEAQ in the germline V gene (reference sequence). The CDR3 nucleotides read TGTGCCAGCAGCCTCACCAACTCCGAGCAGTACTTC. Encoded protein: CASSLTNSEQYF.

This chain connects TRBV12-3 or TRBV12-4 to TRBJ2-1; a possible D gene is TRBD2 (5 bases). Trimming shortened V by 2 bases and J by 5 bases, and 28 bases separated the two germline ends. The CDR3 loop spans 20 amino acids. The CDR3 bases are TGTGCCAGCAGTTTAACAATCCTTCGCCTAAGGGCCACCGGGAACAATGAGCAGTTCTTC. This sequence encodes CASSLTILRLRATGNNEQFF.

This clonotype was counted between two and nine times. The CDR3 protein is CSVIRPLNTEAFF. The CDR3 DNA is TGCAGCGTTATCAGACCGCTGAACACTGAAGCTTTCTTT. The chain couples TRBV29-1 to TRBJ1-1; no firm D call. In germline, CDR1 is SQVTM, CDR2 ANQGSEA. Trimming cost V 5 bases and J 0 bases, with 10 bases left between them. The CDR3 sequence is 13 residues long.

This clonotype has a handful of counts. The chain has TRBV12-3 or TRBV12-4 and TRBJ2-3, with 12 bases that match TRBD2. The ends lost 6 bases at V and 9 bases at J; junction bases unmatched: 1. The CDR3 consists of 12 residues. CDR3 nucleotides: TGTGCCAGCAGGCTAGCGGGGGGGACGCAGTATTTT. It is translated as CASRLAGGTQYF.

The J gene is TRBJ2-3, the V gene TRBV20-1; no firm D call. V was trimmed by 5 bases and J by 2 bases, leaving 11 bases between them. This CDR3 spans 13 amino acids. Germline CDR1 is DFQATT and CDR2 is SNEGSKA (reference sequence). The CDR3 region has the DNA TGCAGTGCTGACAATGAGGCCACAGATACGCAGTATTTT. Encoded protein: CSADNEATDTQYF.

This clonotype occurred a few times. The rearrangement links TRBV20-1 to TRBJ2-1; 12 bases fit TRBD2. Germline V CDR1 and CDR2: DFQATT, SNEGSKA (reference sequence). V dropped 1 base and J dropped 6; count of bases not matched to a gene: 4. This CDR3 is built from 15 residues. The CDR3 DNA sequence: TGCAGTGCTAGAGGGACTAGCGGGACTATCAATGAGCAGTTCTTC. Encoded protein: CSARGTSGTINEQFF.

This clonotype was recorded at least ten times. J is TRBJ2-2 and V is TRBV28; TRBD2 is a possible D gene (6 bases). V lost 8 bases and J 1 base, leaving 14 bases between the germline ends. The CDR3 is 15 amino acids. Germline loops: CDR1 MDHEN, CDR2 SYDVKM. The CDR3 region is CASLQRRGNTGELFF. DNA of the CDR3: TGTGCCAGCCTCCAACGGAGGGGGAACACCGGGGAGCTGTTTTTT.

The V call is TRBV7-8, the J call TRBJ2-3; D gene ambiguous. Trimming left V 1 base short and J 0 bases short, with 17 bases between. This CDR3 has 18 amino acids. CDR1 and CDR2 (germline): SGHVS, FQNEAQ. In DNA form, the CDR3 reads TGTGCCAGCAGCTTAGACGGTAGGGCGGCTACTAGCACAGATACGCAGTATTTT. Protein: CASSLDGRAATSTDTQYF.

V gene TRBV2 combines with J gene TRBJ1-2; D unresolved. The CDR3 runs to 14 residues. Trimming stripped 7 bases from V and 0 bases from J, with 12 bases between. Germline V CDR1 and CDR2: SNHLY, FYNNEI. CDR3 region: CASTEDRANYGYTF. As DNA, the CDR3 is TGTGCCAGCACTGAGGACCGGGCTAACTATGGCTACACCTTC.

The V call is TRBV5-1, the J call TRBJ2-1; TRBD2 matches 8 bases. The CDR3 has 16 residues. Per germline, CDR1 SGHRS and CDR2 YFSETQ. V lost 0 bases to trimming and J lost 1 base; unmatched junction nucleotides: 3. The CDR3 sequence: CASSLAGRASYNEQFF. CDR3 sequence (DNA): TGCGCCAGCAGCTTGGCCGGGAGGGCGTCCTACAATGAGCAGTTCTTC.

This clonotype was observed at least ten times. The gene calls are TRBV20-1 and TRBJ2-7; 10 bases line up with TRBD1. Looked up from germline, CDR1 is DFQATT and CDR2 is SNEGSKA (reference sequence). Losses at the gene ends were 6 bases for V and 3 bases for J; bases not matched to a gene: 11. The CDR3 is 15 residues long. The chain's CDR3 is CSAQNRRTGGYEQYF. The CDR3, as DNA: TGCAGTGCCCAGAATCGGCGGACAGGGGGCTACGAGCAGTACTTC.